This note documents a single T cell receptor beta chain sequence. These data come from a study of OX40 agonist ivuxolimab in advanced cancers. Study at large: Three patients showed partial responses: one hepatocellular carcinoma and two cutaneous melanoma cases.

TCRdb's table, derived via immunoSEQ multiplex PCR, lists solely in-frame clones and lacks some. The sample holds 60,000 to 70,000 clones, around four fifths seen once. This CDR3 is built from 17 residues. Unmatched junction bases numbered 14, after V lost 2 bases and J lost 5 bases. The germline CDR1 and CDR2 sequences are PRHDT and FYEKMQ (reference sequence). The chain uses TRBV13 and TRBJ2-7; 8 positions match TRBD2. Here the sequenced sample was CD4+ or CD8+ T cells sorted from blood, taken in a trial of the OX40 agonist ivuxolimab. The TCR sequence derives from an adult with an advanced solid tumor such as melanoma, head and neck, liver or kidney cancer. DNA for the CDR3: TGTGCCAGCAGCTTAATTAGGGGGGCGGGAGGTTCCCACGAGCAGTACTTC. Translating it yields CASSLIRGAGGSHEQYF.